These 26 T cell receptor beta chains came from one sample sequenced in a study of T cell changes during pregnancy in multiple sclerosis. The method was immunoSEQ multiplex PCR; TCRdb's version includes in-frame clones alone and lacks a portion of them. The sample records approximately 80,000 clones, about 94% being singletons. The source was peripheral blood, collected in the second trimester of pregnancy. The receptor set was obtained from a female donor in good health, enrolled as a control in a pregnancy study.

V and J are TRBV30 and TRBJ1-5; weak D call: TRBD1 (5 bases). Germline-derived CDR1 and CDR2 are GTSNPN and SVGIG (reference sequence). Trimming took 0 bases from V and 5 from J, leaving 20 bases between them. The CDR3 spans 17 residues. The CDR3 protein is CAWSVPPRTQEYQPQHF. CDR3 DNA: TGTGCCTGGAGTGTACCACCCCGGACACAAGAATATCAGCCCCAGCATTTT.

The rearrangement links TRBV7-9 to TRBJ2-7; D might be TRBD1 (6 bases). The CDR3 runs 13 residues. Deletions cut 5 bases from V and 5 bases from J, with 13 bases between. Germline V lookup: CDR1 SEHNR, CDR2 FQNEAQ (reference sequence). The CDR3 DNA reads TGTGCCAGCAGCCAAACTCCAGGGGACGAGCAGTACTTC. Its protein is CASSQTPGDEQYF.

This clone was detected a few times. The rearrangement uses TRBV19 and TRBJ1-1; no clear D gene. Germline V gene data show CDR1 as LNHDA and CDR2 as SQIVND (reference sequence). Between the trimmed V and J ends, which lost 7 bases and 4 bases, there was a span of 4 bases. The CDR3 extends over 10 amino acids. The chain's CDR3 is CASKSTEAFF. The CDR3 DNA is TGTGCCAGTAAGAGCACTGAAGCTTTCTTT.

The chain uses TRBV4-3 and TRBJ2-5, with 9 bases identical to TRBD1. Trimming removed 0 bases from V and 4 bases from J; junction bases left unmatched: 9. The CDR3 length is 17 residues. Looked up from germline, CDR1 is LGHNA and CDR2 is YSLEER. The CDR3 sequence is CASSQEDRGRWPETQYF. The CDR3 DNA follows: TGCGCCAGCAGCCAAGAGGACAGGGGTCGGTGGCCAGAGACCCAGTACTTC.

The chain is built from TRBV7-2 and TRBJ1-5; 8 bases line up with TRBD1. The CDR3 spans 15 residues. CDR1 is SGHTA and CDR2 is FQGNSA in the germline V gene. Losses at the gene ends were 4 bases for V and 2 bases for J; bases not matched to a gene: 4. CDR3 DNA sequence: TGTGCCAGCAGCTCAGGGGGCCTTGGCAATCAGCCCCAGCATTTT. Amino acid sequence: CASSSGGLGNQPQHF.

The chain uses TRBV5-1 and TRBJ2-7, with 7 positions matching TRBD1. The J segment lost 2 bases and the V segment lost 2 bases, leaving 4 bases of the junction unmatched. This CDR3 is 14 amino acids long. Germline CDR1 and CDR2: SGHRS and YFSETQ. The CDR3 region is CASSFGQVTYEQYF. For the CDR3, the DNA is TGCGCCAGCAGCTTTGGACAGGTTACCTACGAGCAGTACTTC.

The chain recombines TRBV30 with TRBJ1-1, with D hard to call. V was pared by 0 bases and J by 4 bases, with 9 bases between. Germline V CDR1 and CDR2: GTSNPN, SVGIG (reference sequence). The CDR3 is made up of 13 amino acids. CDR3 sequence (DNA): TGTGCCTGGAGTGTAGCTAGAACCACTGAAGCTTTCTTT. Translation gives CAWSVARTTEAFF.

J is TRBJ1-1 and V is TRBV18; no firm D call. From germline, CDR1 is KGHSH and CDR2 LQKENI. The CDR3 runs 15 residues. V lost 0 bases, J lost 1 base, and 9 bases lay in between. The CDR3 sequence: CASSPPSGSNTEAFF. DNA for the CDR3: TGTGCCAGCTCACCACCGTCAGGATCGAACACTGAAGCTTTCTTT.

V and J are TRBV4-3 and TRBJ1-2; TRBD1 agrees at 10 bases. The length of the CDR3 is 14 residues. Trimming removed 3 bases from V and 8 bases from J; junction bases left unmatched: 6. Germline V lookup: CDR1 LGHNA, CDR2 YSLEER. The CDR3 protein is CASSHRTGGNGYTF. In nucleotides, the CDR3 is TGCGCCAGCAGCCACAGGACAGGGGGGAACGGCTACACCTTC.

The V call is TRBV13, the J call TRBJ1-1; possibly TRBD1 for D (6 bases). V lost 6 bases and J lost 1, with 9 bases in between. This CDR3 contains 13 residues. Germline CDR1 and CDR2: PRHDT and FYEKMQ (reference sequence). CDR3 bases: TGTGCCAGCAGTCTCAGGGGGAACACTGAAGCTTTCTTT. This sequence encodes CASSLRGNTEAFF.

The V and J genes are TRBV27 and TRBJ1-5, with D unresolved. V gave up 5 bases and J gave up 5 bases, with 7 bases separating them. CDR1 MNHEY and CDR2 SMNVEV come from the germline V gene (reference sequence). The CDR3 extends over 12 amino acids. The CDR3 reads CASSHLDQPQHF. As DNA, the CDR3 is TGTGCCAGCAGTCATCTAGATCAGCCCCAGCATTTT.

The chain employs TRBV2 and TRBJ2-2; D is possibly TRBD1 (5 bases). The CDR3 is 15 residues long. V shed 6 bases and J shed 1 base, with 12 bases lying between them. Germline V gene sequence: CDR1 SNHLY, CDR2 FYNNEI. The CDR3 reads CASRDLTVNTGELFF. The CDR3 nucleotides read TGTGCCAGCAGGGATTTGACAGTGAACACCGGGGAGCTGTTTTTT.

J is TRBJ1-1 and V is TRBV7-9; 9 nucleotides align to TRBD1. The CDR3 has 15 amino acids. After removal of 1 base from V and 5 bases from J, the junction contained 5 bases not matched to a gene. Germline V gives CDR1 SEHNR, CDR2 FQNEAQ (reference sequence). In DNA, the CDR3 is TGTGCCAGCAGCTTAGTAGACAGGGGGTGGACTGAAGCTTTCTTT. Translating gives CASSLVDRGWTEAFF.

V and J are TRBV15 and TRBJ2-1; D is unresolved. The V end lost 1 base, the J end lost 9 bases, and 10 bases lay between the germline ends. The CDR3 contains 13 residues. CDR1 is LNHNV and CDR2 is YYDKDF in the germline V gene (reference sequence). This CDR3 reads CATSRVVTGEQFF. CDR3 DNA: TGTGCCACCAGCAGAGTGGTAACGGGTGAGCAGTTCTTC. The full variable domain, completed using reference TRBV15 and TRBJ2-1, is DAMVIQNPRYQVTQFGKPVTLSCSQTLNHNVMYWYQQKSSQAPKLLFHYYDKDFNNEADTPDNFQSRRPNTSFCFLDIRSPGLGDTAMYLCATSRVVTGEQFFGPGTRLTVL.

Only one count was recorded for this clone. The genes are TRBV15 and TRBJ1-2; D not certain. V shed 4 bases and J shed 5 bases, with 14 bases lying between them. The germline CDR1 and CDR2 sequences are LNHNV and YYDKDF (reference sequence). The CDR3 sequence is 14 residues long. CDR3 nucleotide sequence: TGTGCCACCAGCACGCGTCGGGGAGGGTATGGCTACACCTTC. Translation: CATSTRRGGYGYTF.

The chain has TRBV2 and TRBJ1-5; no reliable D call. CDR3 size: 15 residues. CDR1 is SNHLY and CDR2 is FYNNEI in the germline V gene. V was clipped by 2 bases and J by 1 base, with 9 bases between them. CDR3 coding DNA: TGTGCCAGCAGTGAAAGGCGACAAAGCAATCAGCCCCAGCATTTT. Translating gives CASSERRQSNQPQHF.

This clone was detected once. The CDR3 DNA reads TGTGCCAGCAGCGAGGGCAGGGTCAATGAAAAACTGTTTTTT. As protein: CASSEGRVNEKLFF. V gene TRBV9 combines with J gene TRBJ1-4, with D possibly TRBD1 on 5 matching bases. The CDR3 runs to 14 residues. The V and J ends lost 3 bases and 5 bases respectively, with 11 bases between them. Looked up from germline, CDR1 is SGDLS and CDR2 is YYNGEE.

The chain combines TRBV19 with TRBJ1-2; 7 positions agree with TRBD1. The CDR3 runs to 15 residues. Germline lookup yields CDR1 LNHDA and CDR2 SQIVND (reference sequence). Trimming cost V 2 bases and J 4 bases; bases outside gene matches: 7. The CDR3 DNA is TGTGCCAGTAGTATACCCAAACAGGGGACCTATGGCTACACCTTC. Translated: CASSIPKQGTYGYTF.

V usage is TRBV5-4 and J usage is TRBJ1-2, with 7 bases fitting TRBD1. The CDR3 is made up of 16 amino acids. V dropped 5 bases and J dropped 4; count of bases not matched to a gene: 14. Germline values: CDR1 SGHNT, CDR2 YYREEE (reference sequence). CDR3 amino acids: CASSPPGRQGGYGYTF. In nucleotides, the CDR3 is TGTGCCAGCAGTCCTCCTGGCCGACAGGGAGGCTATGGCTACACCTTC.

The chain's CDR3 is CASSLGQYTGELFF. The CDR3 region has the DNA TGTGCCAGCAGCTTAGGACAGTACACCGGGGAGCTGTTTTTT. J is TRBJ2-2 and V is TRBV5-8; TRBD1 is a possible D gene (6 bases). CDR1 and CDR2 from the germline V gene are SGHTS and YDEGEE. V was clipped by 2 bases and J by 3 bases, with 8 bases between them. This CDR3 region has 14 residues.

This chain connects TRBV27 to TRBJ2-3, with D maybe TRBD1 (5 bases). Trimming left V 5 bases short and J 11 bases short, with 11 bases between. The CDR3 loop spans 11 amino acids. The germline V gene encodes CDR1 MNHEY and CDR2 SMNVEV (reference sequence). CDR3 loop: CASSTRQKQYF. The DNA of the CDR3 is TGTGCCAGCAGTACCCGACAGAAGCAGTATTTT.

Written as DNA, the CDR3 is TGTGCCAGCAGTGGACTAGCGGGCAGCTCCTACGAGCAGTACTTC. Translating it yields CASSGLAGSSYEQYF. The V gene is TRBV6-1, the J gene TRBJ2-7; TRBD2 agrees at 10 bases. The trim removed 4 bases at V and 0 bases at J, leaving 3 bases unmatched. The CDR3 runs to 15 residues. The germline CDR1 and CDR2 sequences are MNHNS and SASEGT.

The chain couples TRBV4-3 to TRBJ1-2, with D possibly matching TRBD1 (5 bases). This CDR3 is 16 amino acids long. Germline V gives CDR1 LGHNA, CDR2 YSLEER. The ends were cut back, 0 bases at V and 3 bases at J, with 14 bases in the middle. CDR3 DNA sequence: TGCGCCAGCAGCCAAGATATCGGGGACTCAGACTATGGCTACACCTTC. Amino acids: CASSQDIGDSDYGYTF.

The rearrangement joins TRBV6-5 to TRBJ2-5; 11 positions agree with TRBD1. Trimming cost V 0 bases and J 5 bases; bases outside gene matches: 5. This CDR3 is built from 16 residues. Germline assignment: CDR1 MNHEY and CDR2 SVGAGI. The CDR3 DNA sequence: TGTGCCAGCAGTTACTCGGGACAGGGGGGATGGGAGACCCAGTACTTC. Encoded protein: CASSYSGQGGWETQYF.

V is TRBV7-9 and J is TRBJ2-2; 7 positions agree with TRBD1. Trimming cost V 7 bases and J 0 bases; bases outside gene matches: 8. This CDR3 spans 16 amino acids. Germline V gene lookup returns CDR1 SEHNR and CDR2 FQNEAQ (reference sequence). In DNA, the CDR3 is TGTGCCAGCAATCCACCGGGACAGTCGAACACCGGGGAGCTGTTTTTT. It yields the protein CASNPPGQSNTGELFF.

The rearrangement links TRBV19 to TRBJ2-3; tentative D call: TRBD2 (5 bases). V lost 3 bases and J lost 3, with 10 bases in between. Germline loops: CDR1 LNHDA, CDR2 SQIVND (reference sequence). CDR3 length: 14 residues. The CDR3 nucleotides read TGTGCCAGTAGTATGGTGGGCGGGACAGATACGCAGTATTTT. Amino acids: CASSMVGGTDTQYF.